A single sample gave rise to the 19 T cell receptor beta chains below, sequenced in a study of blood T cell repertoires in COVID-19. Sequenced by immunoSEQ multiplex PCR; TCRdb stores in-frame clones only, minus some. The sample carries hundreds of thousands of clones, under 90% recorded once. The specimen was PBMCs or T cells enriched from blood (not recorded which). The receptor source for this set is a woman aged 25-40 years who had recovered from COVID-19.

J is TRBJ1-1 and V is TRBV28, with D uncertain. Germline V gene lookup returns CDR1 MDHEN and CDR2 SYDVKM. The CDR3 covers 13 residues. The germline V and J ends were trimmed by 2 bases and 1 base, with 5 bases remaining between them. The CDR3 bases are TGTGCCAGCAGTTTAATCAAGAACACTGAAGCTTTCTTT. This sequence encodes CASSLIKNTEAFF.

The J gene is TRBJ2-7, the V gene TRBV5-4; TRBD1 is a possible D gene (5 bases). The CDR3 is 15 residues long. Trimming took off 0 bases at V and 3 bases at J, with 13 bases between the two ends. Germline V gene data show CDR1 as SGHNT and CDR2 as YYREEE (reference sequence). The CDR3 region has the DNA TGTGCCAGCAGCTTGGCTGCGACAGCAAACTACGAGCAGTACTTC. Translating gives CASSLAATANYEQYF.

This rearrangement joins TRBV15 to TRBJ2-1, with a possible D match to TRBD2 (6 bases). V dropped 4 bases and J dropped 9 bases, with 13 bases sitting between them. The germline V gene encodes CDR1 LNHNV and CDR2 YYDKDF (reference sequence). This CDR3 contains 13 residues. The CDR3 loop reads CATSTRREAEQFF. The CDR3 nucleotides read TGTGCCACCAGCACCCGAAGGGAGGCTGAGCAGTTCTTC.

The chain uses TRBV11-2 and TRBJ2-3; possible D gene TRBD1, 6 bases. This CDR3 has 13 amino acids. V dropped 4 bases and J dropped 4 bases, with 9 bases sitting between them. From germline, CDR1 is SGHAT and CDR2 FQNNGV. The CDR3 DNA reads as TGTGCCAGCAGCTCCACAGGGCCAGATACGCAGTATTTT. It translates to CASSSTGPDTQYF.

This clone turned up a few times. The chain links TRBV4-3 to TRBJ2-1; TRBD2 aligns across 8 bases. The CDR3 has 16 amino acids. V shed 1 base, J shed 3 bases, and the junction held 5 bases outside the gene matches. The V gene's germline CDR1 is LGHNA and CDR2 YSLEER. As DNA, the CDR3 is TGCGCCAGCAGCCAAGGGGTGAGCGGGAGCTACAATGAGCAGTTCTTC. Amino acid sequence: CASSQGVSGSYNEQFF.

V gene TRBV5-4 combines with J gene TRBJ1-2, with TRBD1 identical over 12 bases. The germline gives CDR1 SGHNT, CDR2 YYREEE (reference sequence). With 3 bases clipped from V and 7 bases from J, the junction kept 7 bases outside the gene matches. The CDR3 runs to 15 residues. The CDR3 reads CASSWGQGARSGYTF. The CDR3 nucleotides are TGTGCCAGCAGCTGGGGACAGGGGGCGCGGAGTGGCTACACCTTC.

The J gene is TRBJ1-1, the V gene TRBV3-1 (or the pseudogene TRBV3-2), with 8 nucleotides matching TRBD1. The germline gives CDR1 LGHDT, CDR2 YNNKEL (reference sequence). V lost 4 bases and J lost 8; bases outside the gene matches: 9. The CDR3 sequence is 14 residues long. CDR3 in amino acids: CASSPRTGSVEAFF. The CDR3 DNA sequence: TGTGCCAGCAGCCCACGGACAGGGAGTGTAGAAGCTTTCTTT.

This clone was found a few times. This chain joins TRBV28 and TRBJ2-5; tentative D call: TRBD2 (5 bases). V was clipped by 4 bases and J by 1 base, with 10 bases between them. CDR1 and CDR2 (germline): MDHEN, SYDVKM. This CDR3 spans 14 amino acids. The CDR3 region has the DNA TGTGCCAGCAGTTCGGGGAGCCGCCAAGAGACCCAGTACTTC. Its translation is CASSSGSRQETQYF.

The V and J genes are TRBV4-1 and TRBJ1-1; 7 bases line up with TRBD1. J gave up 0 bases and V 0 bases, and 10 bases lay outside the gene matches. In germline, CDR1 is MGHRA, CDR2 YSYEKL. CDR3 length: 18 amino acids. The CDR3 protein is CASSQDLGAGGMNTEAFF. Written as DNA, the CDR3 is TGCGCCAGCAGCCAAGATCTTGGGGCAGGGGGAATGAACACTGAAGCTTTCTTT.

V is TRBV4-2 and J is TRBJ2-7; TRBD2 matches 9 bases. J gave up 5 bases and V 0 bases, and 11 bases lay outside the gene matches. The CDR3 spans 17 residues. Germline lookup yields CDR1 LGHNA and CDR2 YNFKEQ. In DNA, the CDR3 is TGTGCCAGCAGCCAAGATCTCGGCGGGAGGGCCGCCCACGAGCAGTACTTC. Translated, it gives CASSQDLGGRAAHEQYF.

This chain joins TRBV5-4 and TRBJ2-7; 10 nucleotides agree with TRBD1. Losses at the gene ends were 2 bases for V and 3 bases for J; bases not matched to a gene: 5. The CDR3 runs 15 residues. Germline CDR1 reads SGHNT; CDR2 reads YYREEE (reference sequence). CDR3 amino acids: CASSLRGQGFYEQYF. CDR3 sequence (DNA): TGTGCCAGCAGCTTAAGGGGACAGGGGTTCTACGAGCAGTACTTC.

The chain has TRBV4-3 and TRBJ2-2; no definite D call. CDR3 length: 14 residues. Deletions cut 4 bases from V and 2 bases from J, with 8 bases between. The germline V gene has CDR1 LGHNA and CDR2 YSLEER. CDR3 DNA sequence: TGCGCCAGCAGCCGGAACAGAAACACCGGGGAGCTGTTTTTT. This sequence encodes CASSRNRNTGELFF.

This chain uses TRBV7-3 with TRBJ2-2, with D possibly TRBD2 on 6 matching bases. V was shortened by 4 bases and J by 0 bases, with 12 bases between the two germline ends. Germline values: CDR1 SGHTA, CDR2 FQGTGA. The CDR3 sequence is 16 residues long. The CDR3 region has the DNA TGTGCCAGCAGCTCCGTCCTAGCGTCGAACACCGGGGAGCTGTTTTTT. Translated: CASSSVLASNTGELFF.

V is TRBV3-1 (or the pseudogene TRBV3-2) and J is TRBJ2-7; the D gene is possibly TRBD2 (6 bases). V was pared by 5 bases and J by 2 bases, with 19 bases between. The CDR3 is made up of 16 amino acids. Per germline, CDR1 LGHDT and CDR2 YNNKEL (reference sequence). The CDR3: CASSFPTGETTYEQYF. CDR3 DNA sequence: TGTGCCAGCAGCTTCCCGACGGGAGAAACTACCTACGAGCAGTACTTC.

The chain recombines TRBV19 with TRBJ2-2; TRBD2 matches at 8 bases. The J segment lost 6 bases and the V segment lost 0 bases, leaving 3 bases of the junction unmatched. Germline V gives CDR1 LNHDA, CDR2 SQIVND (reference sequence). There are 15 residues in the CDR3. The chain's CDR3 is CASSIDRLASGELFF. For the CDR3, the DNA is TGTGCCAGTAGTATAGACCGACTAGCGTCCGGGGAGCTGTTTTTT.

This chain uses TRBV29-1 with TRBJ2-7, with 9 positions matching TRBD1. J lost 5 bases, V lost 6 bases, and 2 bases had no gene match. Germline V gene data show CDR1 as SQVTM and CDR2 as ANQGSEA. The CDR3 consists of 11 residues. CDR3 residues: CSVGQGNEQYF. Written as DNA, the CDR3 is TGCAGCGTGGGACAGGGAAACGAGCAGTACTTC.

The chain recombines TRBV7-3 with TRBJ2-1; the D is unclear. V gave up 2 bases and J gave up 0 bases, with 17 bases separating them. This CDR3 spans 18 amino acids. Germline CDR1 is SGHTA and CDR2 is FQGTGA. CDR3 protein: CASSLSSSTESSYNEQFF. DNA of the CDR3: TGTGCCAGCAGCTTATCGAGTTCGACTGAGAGCTCCTACAATGAGCAGTTCTTC.

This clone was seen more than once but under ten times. In nucleotides, the CDR3 is TGTGCCAGCAGCCAAGCAAGGATGTCGGGGGAGCAGTACTTC. Encoded protein: CASSQARMSGEQYF. The genes are TRBV4-2 and TRBJ2-7, with a possible D match to TRBD2 (5 bases). CDR1 LGHNA and CDR2 YNFKEQ come from the germline V gene. V lost 1 base and J 7 bases, leaving 14 bases between the germline ends. The CDR3 has 14 residues.

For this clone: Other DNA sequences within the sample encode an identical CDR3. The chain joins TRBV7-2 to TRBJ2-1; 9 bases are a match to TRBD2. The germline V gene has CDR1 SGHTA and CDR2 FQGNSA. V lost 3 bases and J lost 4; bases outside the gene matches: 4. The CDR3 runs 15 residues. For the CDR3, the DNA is TGTGCCAGCAGCTTCCTAGCGGGATCATACAATGAGCAGTTCTTC. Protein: CASSFLAGSYNEQFF.